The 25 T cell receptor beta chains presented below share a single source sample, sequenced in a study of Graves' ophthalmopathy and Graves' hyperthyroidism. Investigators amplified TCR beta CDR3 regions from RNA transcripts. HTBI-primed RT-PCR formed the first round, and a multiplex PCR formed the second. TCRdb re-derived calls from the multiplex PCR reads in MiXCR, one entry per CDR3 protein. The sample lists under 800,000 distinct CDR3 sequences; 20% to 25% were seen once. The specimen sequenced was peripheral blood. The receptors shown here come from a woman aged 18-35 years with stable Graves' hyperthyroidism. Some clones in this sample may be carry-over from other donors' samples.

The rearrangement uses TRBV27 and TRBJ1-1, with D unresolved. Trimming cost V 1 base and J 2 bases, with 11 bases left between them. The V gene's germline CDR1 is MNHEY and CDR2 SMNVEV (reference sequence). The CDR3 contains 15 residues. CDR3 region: CASSLYSGLNTEAFF. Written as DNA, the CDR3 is TGTGCCAGCAGTTTATATTCTGGGCTAAACACTGAAGCTTTCTTT.

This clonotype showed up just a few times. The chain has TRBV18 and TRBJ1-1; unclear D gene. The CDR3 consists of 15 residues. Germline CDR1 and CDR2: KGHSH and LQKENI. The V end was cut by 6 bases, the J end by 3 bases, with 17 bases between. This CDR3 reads CASSFGRIVYTEAFF. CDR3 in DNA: TGTGCCAGCTCCTTCGGGAGGATCGTGTACACTGAAGCTTTCTTT.

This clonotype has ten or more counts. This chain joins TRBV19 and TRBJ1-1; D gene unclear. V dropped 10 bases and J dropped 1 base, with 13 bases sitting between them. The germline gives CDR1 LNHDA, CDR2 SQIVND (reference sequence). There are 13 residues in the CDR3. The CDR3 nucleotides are TGTGCCATTTCAACGGCGGCGAACACTGAAGCTTTCTTT. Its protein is CAISTAANTEAFF.

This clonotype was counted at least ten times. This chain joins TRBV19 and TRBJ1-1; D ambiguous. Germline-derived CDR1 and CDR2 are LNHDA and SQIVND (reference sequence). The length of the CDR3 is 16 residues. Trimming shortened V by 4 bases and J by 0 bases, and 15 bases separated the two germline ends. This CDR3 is CASSRSQNRMNTEAFF. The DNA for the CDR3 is TGTGCCAGTAGTAGATCACAGAACCGTATGAACACTGAAGCTTTCTTT. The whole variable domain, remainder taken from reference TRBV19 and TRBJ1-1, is DGGITQSPKYLFRKEGQNVTLSCEQNLNHDAMYWYRQDPGQGLRLIYYSQIVNDFQKGDIAEGYSVSREKKESFPLTVTSAQKNPTAFYLCASSRSQNRMNTEAFFGQGTRLTVV.

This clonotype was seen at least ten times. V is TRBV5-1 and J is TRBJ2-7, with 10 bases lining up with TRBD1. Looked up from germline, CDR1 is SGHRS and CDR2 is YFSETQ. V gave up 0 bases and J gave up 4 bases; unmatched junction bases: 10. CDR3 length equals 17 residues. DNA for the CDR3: TGCGCCAGCAGCTTGGCCTCAAGAGGACAGGGGGTTTACGAGCAGTACTTC. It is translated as CASSLASRGQGVYEQYF.

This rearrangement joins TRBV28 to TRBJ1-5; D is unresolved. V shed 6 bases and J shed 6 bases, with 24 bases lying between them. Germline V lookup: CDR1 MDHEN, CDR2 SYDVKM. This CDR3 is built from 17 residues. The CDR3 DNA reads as TGTGCCAGCAGGTCCGTACAGAAGGGTACCCCGTCTCAGCCCCAGCATTTT. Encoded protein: CASRSVQKGTPSQPQHF.

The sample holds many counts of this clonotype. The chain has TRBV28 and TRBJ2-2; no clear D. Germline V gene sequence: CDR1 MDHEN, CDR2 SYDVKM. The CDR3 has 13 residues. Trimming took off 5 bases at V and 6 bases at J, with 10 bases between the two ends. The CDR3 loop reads CASSPLFAGELFF. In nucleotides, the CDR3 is TGTGCCAGCAGTCCCCTCTTTGCCGGGGAGCTGTTTTTT.

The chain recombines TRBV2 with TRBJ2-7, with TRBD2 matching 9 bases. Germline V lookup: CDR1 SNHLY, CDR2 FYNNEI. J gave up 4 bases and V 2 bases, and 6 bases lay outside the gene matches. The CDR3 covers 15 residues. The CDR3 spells CASSELSSGVYEQYF. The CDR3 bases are TGTGCCAGCAGTGAATTGTCTAGCGGGGTTTACGAGCAGTACTTC.

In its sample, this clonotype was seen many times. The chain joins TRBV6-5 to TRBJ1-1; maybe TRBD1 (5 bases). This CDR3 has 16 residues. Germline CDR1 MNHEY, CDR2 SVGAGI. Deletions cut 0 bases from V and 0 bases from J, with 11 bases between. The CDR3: CASSYSGAGMNTEAFF. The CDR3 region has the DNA TGTGCCAGCAGTTACTCCGGGGCAGGGATGAACACTGAAGCTTTCTTT.

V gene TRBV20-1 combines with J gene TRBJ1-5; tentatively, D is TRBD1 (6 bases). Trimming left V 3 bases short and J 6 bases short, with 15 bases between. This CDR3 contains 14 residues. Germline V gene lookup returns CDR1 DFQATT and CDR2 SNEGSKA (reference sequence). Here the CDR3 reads CSARFQGYSQPQHF. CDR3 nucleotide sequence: TGCAGTGCTAGGTTCCAGGGGTATAGTCAGCCCCAGCATTTT.

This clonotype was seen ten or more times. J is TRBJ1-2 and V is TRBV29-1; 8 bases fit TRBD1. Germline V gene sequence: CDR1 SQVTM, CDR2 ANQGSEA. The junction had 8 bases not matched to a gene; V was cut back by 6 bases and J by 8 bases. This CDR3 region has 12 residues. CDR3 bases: TGCAGCGTAGAACGGACAGGGCGAGGCTACACCTTC. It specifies CSVERTGRGYTF.

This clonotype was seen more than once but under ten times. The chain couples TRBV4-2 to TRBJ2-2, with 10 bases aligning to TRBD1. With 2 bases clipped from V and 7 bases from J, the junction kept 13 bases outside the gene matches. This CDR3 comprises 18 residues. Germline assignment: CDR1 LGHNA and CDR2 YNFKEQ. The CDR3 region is CASSQSHPGTGVIGELFF. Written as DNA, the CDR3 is TGTGCCAGCAGCCAATCTCATCCCGGGACAGGGGTTATCGGGGAGCTGTTTTTT.

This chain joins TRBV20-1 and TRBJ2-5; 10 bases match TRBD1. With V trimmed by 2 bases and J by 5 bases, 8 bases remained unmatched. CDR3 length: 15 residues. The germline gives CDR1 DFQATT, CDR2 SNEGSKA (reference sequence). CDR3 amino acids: CSARRGTGEVETQYF. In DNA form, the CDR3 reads TGCAGTGCTAGACGTGGGACAGGGGAGGTCGAGACCCAGTACTTC.

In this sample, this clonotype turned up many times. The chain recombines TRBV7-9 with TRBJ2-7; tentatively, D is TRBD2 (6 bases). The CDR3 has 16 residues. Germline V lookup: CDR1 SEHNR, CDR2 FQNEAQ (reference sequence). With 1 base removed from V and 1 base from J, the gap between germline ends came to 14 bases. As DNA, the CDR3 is TGTGCCAGCAGCTTAGTGTGGGGGGTACGGTCCTACGAGCAGTACTTC. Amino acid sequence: CASSLVWGVRSYEQYF.

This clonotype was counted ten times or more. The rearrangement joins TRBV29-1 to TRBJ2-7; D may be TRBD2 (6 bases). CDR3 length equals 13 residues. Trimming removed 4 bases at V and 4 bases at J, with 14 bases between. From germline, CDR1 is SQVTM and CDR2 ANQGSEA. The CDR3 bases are TGCAGCGTTGTTCAGGCGGGGTTGTACGAGCAGTACTTC. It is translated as CSVVQAGLYEQYF.

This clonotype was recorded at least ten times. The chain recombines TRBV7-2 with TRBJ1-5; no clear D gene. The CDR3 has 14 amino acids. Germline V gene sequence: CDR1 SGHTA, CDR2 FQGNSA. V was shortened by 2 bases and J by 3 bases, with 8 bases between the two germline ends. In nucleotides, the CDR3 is TGTGCCAGCAGCTTAAACAACGCCAATCAGCCCCAGCATTTT. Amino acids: CASSLNNANQPQHF. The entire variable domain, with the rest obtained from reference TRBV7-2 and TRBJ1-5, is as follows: GAGVSQSPSNKVTEKGKDVELRCDPISGHTALYWYRQSLGQGLEFLIYFQGNSAPDKSGLPSDRFSAERTGGSVSTLTIQRTQQEDSAVYLCASSLNNANQPQHFGDGTRLSIL.

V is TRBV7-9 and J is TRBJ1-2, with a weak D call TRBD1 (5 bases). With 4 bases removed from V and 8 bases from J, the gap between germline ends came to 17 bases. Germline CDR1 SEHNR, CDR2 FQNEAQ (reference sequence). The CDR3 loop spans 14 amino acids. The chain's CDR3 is CASSWGGALGGYTF. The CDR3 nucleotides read TGTGCCAGCAGCTGGGGCGGCGCCTTAGGAGGCTACACCTTC.

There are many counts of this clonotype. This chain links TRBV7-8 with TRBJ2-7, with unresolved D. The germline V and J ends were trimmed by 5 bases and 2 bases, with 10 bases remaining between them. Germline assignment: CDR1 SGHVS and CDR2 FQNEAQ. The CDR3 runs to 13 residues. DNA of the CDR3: TGTGCCAGCAGCCCCGACACAGCCTACGAGCAGTACTTC. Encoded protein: CASSPDTAYEQYF.

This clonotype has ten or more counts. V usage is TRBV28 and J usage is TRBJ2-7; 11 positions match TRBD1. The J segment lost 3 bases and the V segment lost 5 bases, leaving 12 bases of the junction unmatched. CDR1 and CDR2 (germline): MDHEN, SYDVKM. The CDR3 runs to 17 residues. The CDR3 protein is CASSLSRGQGADYEQYF. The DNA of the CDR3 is TGTGCCAGCAGTCTTTCGAGAGGACAGGGGGCTGACTACGAGCAGTACTTC.

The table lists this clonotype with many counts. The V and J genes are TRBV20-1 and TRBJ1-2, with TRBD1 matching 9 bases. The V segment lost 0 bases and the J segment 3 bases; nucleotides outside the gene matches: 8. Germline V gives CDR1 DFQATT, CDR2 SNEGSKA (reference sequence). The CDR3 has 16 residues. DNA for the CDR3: TGCAGTGCTAGAGATTGGGCCCGGGACAGGGACTATGGCTACACCTTC. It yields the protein CSARDWARDRDYGYTF.

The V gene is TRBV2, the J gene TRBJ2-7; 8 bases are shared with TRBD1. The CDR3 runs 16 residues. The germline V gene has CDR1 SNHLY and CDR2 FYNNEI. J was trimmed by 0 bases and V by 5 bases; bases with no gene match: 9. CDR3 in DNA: TGTGCCAGCAGTCAGGCCCGGGACAGGAGCTCCTACGAGCAGTACTTC. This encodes CASSQARDRSSYEQYF.

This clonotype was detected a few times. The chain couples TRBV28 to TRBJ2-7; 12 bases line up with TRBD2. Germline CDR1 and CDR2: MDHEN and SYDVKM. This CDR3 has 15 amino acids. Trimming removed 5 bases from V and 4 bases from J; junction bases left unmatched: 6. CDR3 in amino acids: CASSPSGRGGYEQYF. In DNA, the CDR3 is TGTGCCAGCAGTCCTAGCGGGAGGGGCGGATACGAGCAGTACTTC.

CDR3 nucleotides: TGTGCCAGCAGTGGAGAGGGCCTTAGCAATCAGCCCCAGCATTTT. Its translation: CASSGEGLSNQPQHF. The J gene is TRBJ1-5, the V gene TRBV6-1; D unresolved. The CDR3 covers 15 residues. V lost 4 bases, J lost 0 bases, and 10 bases lay in between. Looked up from germline, CDR1 is MNHNS and CDR2 is SASEGT.

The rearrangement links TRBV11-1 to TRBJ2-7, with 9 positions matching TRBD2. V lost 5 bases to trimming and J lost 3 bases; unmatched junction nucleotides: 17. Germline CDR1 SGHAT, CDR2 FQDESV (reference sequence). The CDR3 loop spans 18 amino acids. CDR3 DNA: TGTGCCAGCAGCCCCGAGGCCATTTGGCTAGCGGGGAACTACGAGCAGTACTTC. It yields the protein CASSPEAIWLAGNYEQYF.

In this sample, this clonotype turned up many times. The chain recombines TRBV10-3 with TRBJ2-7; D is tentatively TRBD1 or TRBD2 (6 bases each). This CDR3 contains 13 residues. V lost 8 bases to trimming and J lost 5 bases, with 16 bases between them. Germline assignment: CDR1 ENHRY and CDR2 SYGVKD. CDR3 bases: TGTGCCATCGGGGGGACAAGTAGAGACGAGCAGTACTTC. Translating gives CAIGGTSRDEQYF.